This T cell receptor (beta chain) was profiled in a study of T-cell reconstitution after alpha-beta-depleted transplantation in children. A TCRbeta library incorporating unique molecular identifiers was prepared. TCRdb re-analysed the PCR reads in MiXCR, keeping a single row per CDR3 protein. This table holds a few hundred thousand distinct CDR3 sequences, 9.9% found once. This clonotype was picked up many times. This CDR3 region has 15 residues. The germline V gene has CDR1 SGDLS and CDR2 YYNGEE. The germline V and J ends were trimmed by 1 base and 4 bases, with 12 bases remaining between them. This clonotype was obtained from a human donor who donated a stem cell graft to a child with SCID. The material sequenced was PBMCs from the stem cell graft donor, taken from the stem cell graft. The chain recombines TRBV9 with TRBJ2-1; no firm D call. CDR3 in DNA: TGTGCCAGCAGCGTATTAGGATTTAGTTACAATGAGCAGTTCTTC. This sequence encodes CASSVLGFSYNEQFF.